Listed below are T cell receptor beta chains from one sample, sequenced in a study of blood T cell repertoires in COVID-19. Method: immunoSEQ multiplex PCR; TCRdb's copy keeps in-frame clones and lacks some. The sample lists hundreds of thousands of clones; around 89% were seen once. Sequencing input: peripheral blood. These receptors were obtained from a woman aged 25 to 39 with COVID-19, enrolled during active disease. Each CDR3 is given with its conserved first and last residue. A D gene is named only where the DNA matches it firmly. Only some rows state a clone size, as once, few, many or a class for expanded clones.

D: TRBD1
V: TRBV7-2
J: TRBJ1-5
size: -
DNA: TGTGCCAGCAGCTTAGCAGGGGGCGCGGATCAGCCCCAGCATTTT
CDR3: CASSLAGGADQPQHF

D: TRBD1
V: TRBV5-1
J: TRBJ1-3
size: few
DNA: TGCGCCAGCAGCATACAAGGGACAGGCTACGACACCATATATTTT
CDR3: CASSIQGTGYDTIYF

D: -
V: TRBV6-5
J: TRBJ1-1
size: -
DNA: TGTGCCAGCAGTACGGGGGGGTTGAACACTGAAGCTTTCTTT
CDR3: CASSTGGLNTEAFF

D: TRBD1
V: TRBV6-2/TRBV6-3
J: TRBJ2-1
size: -
DNA: TGTGCCAGCAGTCAGGACAGGGGAAGTTACAATGAGCAGTTCTTC
CDR3: CASSQDRGSYNEQFF

D: -
V: TRBV6-4
J: TRBJ2-3
size: -
DNA: TGTGCCAGCAGTGACTCGGGCGGGCCCGGAGATACGCAGTATTTT
CDR3: CASSDSGGPGDTQYF

D: TRBD1
V: TRBV10-2
J: TRBJ1-2
size: -
DNA: TGCGCCAGCAGTGAAGGACAGGGCACTAACTATGGCTACACCTTC
CDR3: CASSEGQGTNYGYTF

D: -
V: TRBV10-3
J: TRBJ1-1
size: few
DNA: TGTGCCATCAGTGTTACCAGTGGGAACACTGAAGCTTTCTTT
CDR3: CAISVTSGNTEAFF

D: TRBD1
V: TRBV2
J: TRBJ1-1
size: once
DNA: TGTGCCAGCAGTGAATGGGAGACAGGGGAAGCTTTCTTT
CDR3: CASSEWETGEAFF

D: -
V: TRBV24-1
J: TRBJ2-2
size: -
DNA: TGTGCCACCAGTGATTTCAGCAGGCCCGCGAACACCGGGGAGCTGTTTTTT
CDR3: CATSDFSRPANTGELFF

D: -
V: TRBV11-2
J: TRBJ2-1
size: -
DNA: TGTGCCAGCAGCCCTGAGGGTCCGCATACTATGAATGAGCAGTTCTTC
CDR3: CASSPEGPHTMNEQFF

D: TRBD2
V: TRBV7-2
J: TRBJ2-3
size: -
DNA: TGTGCCAGCAGCTTACAGGGCGGGGGGGCATTAGATACGCAGTATTTT
CDR3: CASSLQGGGALDTQYF

D: TRBD1
V: TRBV5-1
J: TRBJ2-5
size: -
DNA: TGCGCCAGCAGCTTGGGACAGGGGTGGTCGTACCAAGAGACCCAGTACTTC
CDR3: CASSLGQGWSYQETQYF

D: TRBD2
V: TRBV2
J: TRBJ2-1
size: -
DNA: TGTGCCAGCATGAACGGTGGCGGGGGGGCCCTAGTCCCCTACAATGAGCAGTTCTTC
CDR3: CASMNGGGGALVPYNEQFF